This T cell receptor (beta chain) stems from a study of lymphopenia after photon versus proton radiotherapy. Some clones are missing from TCRdb's copy, which holds only in-frame ones; the method was immunoSEQ multiplex PCR. The table has more than 60,000 clones, approximately 86% seen once; the top ten hold 2% to 3%. This CDR3 has 15 residues. The germline V and J ends were trimmed by 4 bases and 6 bases, with 18 bases remaining between them. From germline, CDR1 is SGHTA and CDR2 FQGNSA. The chain employs TRBV7-2 and TRBJ1-2, with D hard to call. Source: peripheral blood, taken from a patient treated with photon-based radiotherapy. This clonotype was obtained from a man between 40 and 49 years old with gastric cancer. DNA of the CDR3: TGTGCCAGCAGCTCGGGTCCCGATGGACGAAATGGCTACACCTTC. This sequence encodes CASSSGPDGRNGYTF.